The sequence of this TCR beta chain was determined in a study of blood T cells in healthy people across ages. Study outcomes and limitations: Unsorted PBMCs blocked a conclusive comparison of naive and antigen-experienced cells. Aged donors had fewer naive CD4+ cells and lower diversity than long-lived donors.

PCR was performed a second time for about 6 to 11 cycles using a sample-barcoded 5' primer and a J-beta primer mix. Through a template-switch adaptor with 12 random nucleotides, each cDNA molecule received a tag. Each CDR3 protein gets one entry after TCRdb re-called the 5' RACE reads with MiXCR. In the table there are 730,000 or so distinct CDR3 sequences, roughly 43% of which are singletons. Total RNA extracted from each sample amounted to at least 5.5 micrograms. In its sample, this clonotype was seen once. Its antigen is currently unknown. The sample taken for sequencing was blood. The sequence was obtained from a woman aged 55 to 70 in good health.

The CDR3 protein is CASSQGVRGTEQYF. The CDR3 coding sequence is TGTGCCAGCAGCCAAGGCGTAAGGGGCACAGAGCAGTACTTC. This chain joins TRBV3-1 and TRBJ2-5, with D perhaps matching TRBD1 (5 bases). Trimming pared 1 base from V and 11 bases from J, leaving 17 bases between. The CDR3 has 14 amino acids. Germline values: CDR1 LGHDT, CDR2 YNNKEL (reference sequence).